Below are 15 T cell receptor beta chains sequenced from a single sample in a study of blood T cell repertoires in COVID-19. Method: immunoSEQ multiplex PCR; TCRdb's copy keeps in-frame clones and lacks some. Of 72,000 or so clones listed, around nine tenths are singletons. Sequencing was done on a sample of peripheral blood. The receptors here all came from a woman aged 60-75 years with acute or convalescent COVID-19.

This chain joins TRBV2 and TRBJ2-5; TRBD2 matches 10 bases. The CDR3 is made up of 17 amino acids. Germline CDR1 and CDR2: SNHLY and FYNNEI. The J segment lost 4 bases and the V segment lost 7 bases, leaving 15 bases of the junction unmatched. CDR3 nucleotide sequence: TGTGCCAGCATCCTCCTGGGTAGCGGGGGGTTGGGAGAGACCCAGTACTTC. It encodes CASILLGSGGLGETQYF.

V and J are TRBV6-6 and TRBJ1-4; possible D gene TRBD1, 5 bases. The CDR3 runs 13 residues. CDR1 is MNHNY, CDR2 SVGAGI, per germline (reference sequence). The V gene lost 5 bases and the J gene lost 6 bases, with 10 bases spanning the gap. The CDR3 nucleotides are TGTGCCAGCAGTACACGGGACTATGAAAAACTGTTTTTT. It specifies CASSTRDYEKLFF.

The rearrangement links TRBV2 to TRBJ1-1; 7 bases agree with TRBD1. V lost 8 bases to trimming and J lost 1 base; unmatched junction nucleotides: 4. The CDR3 has 13 amino acids. CDR1 is SNHLY and CDR2 is FYNNEI in the germline V gene. The CDR3 loop is CASGGQPNTEAFF. The CDR3 nucleotides are TGTGCCAGCGGGGGACAGCCGAACACTGAAGCTTTCTTT.

The chain links TRBV7-8 to TRBJ1-5, with 10 bases aligning to TRBD1. With V trimmed by 5 bases and J by 6 bases, 4 bases remained unmatched. Germline V lookup: CDR1 SGHVS, CDR2 FQNEAQ. The CDR3 loop spans 14 amino acids. The CDR3, as DNA: TGTGCCAGCAGCCCCGGGACAGGGGTTCAGCCCCAGCATTTT. Translation gives CASSPGTGVQPQHF.

The chain combines TRBV5-1 with TRBJ1-1; TRBD1 aligns across 7 bases. Per the germline V gene, CDR1 is SGHRS and CDR2 is YFSETQ. The length of the CDR3 is 16 residues. V lost 1 base to trimming and J lost 2 bases; unmatched junction nucleotides: 8. CDR3 DNA: TGCGCCAGCAGCTTGACCGCAAGGACAGGTAACACTGAAGCTTTCTTT. As protein: CASSLTARTGNTEAFF.

This clone was observed a few times. J is TRBJ2-2 and V is TRBV5-5; maybe TRBD1 (5 bases). The CDR3 consists of 17 residues. V shed 0 bases and J shed 0 bases, with 12 bases lying between them. Germline CDR1 SGHKS, CDR2 YYEKEE (reference sequence). The chain's CDR3 is CASSLGEQVSNTGELFF. The CDR3 bases are TGTGCCAGCAGCTTGGGGGAACAGGTATCGAACACCGGGGAGCTGTTTTTT.

The V call is TRBV6-5, the J call TRBJ1-1, with 7 positions matching TRBD1. The CDR3 is made up of 13 amino acids. Germline values: CDR1 MNHEY, CDR2 SVGAGI. Trimming at V came to 6 bases and at J to 3 bases, leaving 4 bases not matched to a gene. As DNA, the CDR3 is TGTGCCAGCAGAGTGGGACAGTACACTGAAGCTTTCTTT. Translated, it gives CASRVGQYTEAFF.

V gene TRBV28 combines with J gene TRBJ1-4, with 8 positions matching TRBD1. The CDR3 spans 15 residues. CDR1 and CDR2 from the germline V gene are MDHEN and SYDVKM. The J segment lost 3 bases and the V segment lost 6 bases, leaving 6 bases of the junction unmatched. This chain's CDR3 is CASRATGGSNEKLFF. CDR3 bases: TGTGCCAGCAGGGCAACAGGGGGTTCTAATGAAAAACTGTTTTTT.

This clone appeared once. The J gene is TRBJ2-1, the V gene TRBV7-9; D perhaps matches TRBD2 (6 bases). This CDR3 region has 14 residues. Germline CDR1 reads SEHNR; CDR2 reads FQNEAQ (reference sequence). V gave up 0 bases and J gave up 8 bases, with 11 bases separating them. The CDR3 DNA reads TGTGCCAGCAGCTTAGCAACTAGCCGCGATGAGCAGTTCTTC. This translates into CASSLATSRDEQFF.

This chain connects TRBV29-1 to TRBJ1-4; TRBD1 aligns across 9 bases. Germline CDR1 and CDR2: SQVTM and ANQGSEA. The CDR3 spans 12 residues. With 7 bases clipped from V and 5 bases from J, the junction kept 2 bases outside the gene matches. In DNA, the CDR3 is TGCAGCGGGGGGACAGGGAATGAAAAACTGTTTTTT. It specifies CSGGTGNEKLFF. The entire variable domain, with the rest obtained from reference TRBV29-1 and TRBJ1-4, is as follows: SAVISQKPSRDICQRGTSLTIQCQVDSQVTMMFWYRQQPGQSLTLIATANQGSEATYESGFVIDKFPISRPNLTFSTLTVSNMSPEDSSIYLCSGGTGNEKLFFGSGTQLSVL.

The chain links TRBV6-4 to TRBJ2-1, with TRBD2 matching 12 bases. The V gene's germline CDR1 is MRHNA and CDR2 SNTAGT. This CDR3 is built from 16 residues. J was trimmed by 4 bases and V by 8 bases; bases with no gene match: 9. The CDR3 sequence is CASLLAGGIRYNEQFF. The CDR3 nucleotides are TGTGCCAGCCTACTAGCGGGGGGCATACGATACAATGAGCAGTTCTTC.

This clone was counted many times. The chain is built from TRBV24-1 and TRBJ2-1; 7 nucleotides align to TRBD2. V shed 5 bases, J shed 8 bases, and the junction held 8 bases outside the gene matches. Germline assignment: CDR1 KGHDR and CDR2 SFDVKD. The CDR3 sequence is 14 residues long. CDR3 sequence (DNA): TGTGCCACCAGTGCCCCGTTAGCGGGCGATGAGCAGTTCTTC. Translating it yields CATSAPLAGDEQFF.

The chain is built from TRBV5-1 and TRBJ1-5, with 7 bases lining up with TRBD1. The V and J ends lost 0 bases and 6 bases, in that order; junction bases with no gene match: 6. CDR3 size: 15 residues. From germline, CDR1 is SGHRS and CDR2 YFSETQ. The CDR3 DNA reads TGCGCCAGCAGCTTGGACCCGGGACAGTTTCAGCCCCAGCATTTT. It translates to CASSLDPGQFQPQHF.

This sequence joins TRBV28 and TRBJ2-7; D unresolved. Trimming stripped 6 bases from V and 2 bases from J, with 11 bases between. CDR3 length: 13 amino acids. Germline-derived CDR1 and CDR2 are MDHEN and SYDVKM. CDR3 bases: TGTGCCAGCAGCGCACAAGTGACCTACGAGCAGTACTTC. Residues: CASSAQVTYEQYF. Combining the CDR3 with reference TRBV28 and TRBJ2-7 gives the whole variable domain DVKVTQSSRYLVKRTGEKVFLECVQDMDHENMFWYRQDPGLGLRLIYFSYDVKMKEKGDIPEGYSVSREKKERFSLILESASTNQTSMYLCASSAQVTYEQYFGPGTRLTVT.

This clone has more than one count but fewer than ten. The identical CDR3 is also encoded by other nucleotide sequences in the sample. This chain links TRBV15 with TRBJ1-2; D possibly corresponds to TRBD1 (5 bases). V was cut by 5 bases and J by 7 bases, with 14 bases left in between. CDR3 size: 13 residues. Germline V CDR1 and CDR2: LNHNV, YYDKDF (reference sequence). This CDR3 reads CATSPRGGSGYTF. CDR3 DNA sequence: TGTGCCACCAGCCCCCGCGGGGGTTCTGGCTACACCTTC.